This T cell receptor beta chain was recorded in a study of OX40 agonist ivuxolimab in advanced cancers. Sequencing used immunoSEQ multiplex PCR; TCRdb keeps in-frame clones, though not all of them. The table has approximately 90,000 clones, 89% seen once. Per germline, CDR1 LNHDA and CDR2 SQIVND (reference sequence). This CDR3 spans 16 amino acids. The germline V and J ends were trimmed by 1 base and 1 base, with 10 bases remaining between them. The sequence was collected from an adult with an advanced solid tumor such as melanoma, head and neck, liver or kidney cancer. The material sequenced was CD4+ or CD8+ T cells sorted from blood, taken in a trial of the OX40 agonist ivuxolimab. The chain links TRBV19 to TRBJ2-2; D may be TRBD2 (6 bases). The CDR3, as DNA: TGTGCCAGTAGTATAGTTGGGGAGGAGAACACCGGGGAGCTGTTTTTT. This gives the protein CASSIVGEENTGELFF.